The 21 T cell receptor beta chains presented below share a single source sample, sequenced in a study of T cells in Graves' hyperthyroidism and ophthalmopathy. TCR beta CDR3 regions were amplified from RNA transcripts. The HTBI primer set was used in a first-round RT-PCR of the TCR CDR3. One entry per CDR3 protein results from TCRdb running MiXCR on the multiplex PCR reads. The profile shows fewer than 450,000 distinct CDR3 sequences, around 15% of them singletons. Sample: blood. The receptors derive from a man in his fifties with Graves' ophthalmopathy.

The chain uses TRBV9 and TRBJ2-2, with 8 bases identical to TRBD1. J lost 2 bases, V lost 5 bases, and 8 bases had no gene match. This CDR3 spans 16 amino acids. Germline lookup yields CDR1 SGDLS and CDR2 YYNGEE. The DNA of the CDR3 is TGTGCCAGCAGGGACGCCGGGACAGGTAACACCGGGGAGCTGTTTTTT. Translation gives CASRDAGTGNTGELFF.

This clonotype has at least ten counts. The chain couples TRBV3-1 to TRBJ2-7, with 9 bases aligning to TRBD2. Looked up from germline, CDR1 is LGHDT and CDR2 is YNNKEL (reference sequence). This CDR3 has 15 residues. The junction had 7 bases not matched to a gene; V was cut back by 2 bases and J by 5 bases. CDR3 sequence: CASSQTTGLADEQYF. The CDR3 DNA reads TGTGCCAGCAGCCAAACGACGGGACTAGCCGACGAGCAGTACTTC.

This clonotype was seen repeatedly, ten times or more. The chain has TRBV7-8 and TRBJ2-2, with D unclear. Germline values: CDR1 SGHVS, CDR2 FQNEAQ. V was cut by 2 bases and J by 4 bases, with 8 bases left in between. The CDR3 runs to 14 residues. The CDR3 sequence: CASSLIRVTGELFF. Here the CDR3 DNA reads TGTGCCAGCAGCTTAATAAGGGTCACCGGGGAGCTGTTTTTT.

At least ten counts were recorded for this clonotype. The chain is built from TRBV9 and TRBJ1-1; TRBD1 is a possible D gene (5 bases). The CDR3 contains 15 residues. Looked up from germline, CDR1 is SGDLS and CDR2 is YYNGEE. V dropped 0 bases and J dropped 5 bases, with 14 bases sitting between them. The CDR3 DNA sequence: TGTGCCAGCAGCGTAGATGGAAGGGGAGAGACTGAAGCTTTCTTT. Translated, it gives CASSVDGRGETEAFF.

This clonotype was counted at least ten times. V is TRBV20-1 and J is TRBJ2-1; D is unclear. Trimming stripped 0 bases from V and 6 bases from J, with 18 bases between. The V gene's germline CDR1 is DFQATT and CDR2 SNEGSKA (reference sequence). The CDR3 contains 16 residues. The CDR3 loop is CSARDRGTGFGNEQFF. The CDR3 DNA sequence: TGCAGTGCTAGAGATCGTGGCACCGGGTTCGGCAATGAGCAGTTCTTC.

The CDR3 nucleotides are TGTGCCAGCAGTTTGAAGAAGCAGTTCTTC. Its translation is CASSLKKQFF. The chain links TRBV27 to TRBJ2-1; D gene uncertain. This CDR3 has 10 residues. The germline V and J ends were trimmed by 3 bases and 11 bases, with 5 bases remaining between them. Germline values: CDR1 MNHEY, CDR2 SMNVEV (reference sequence).

This clonotype has a count of ten or more. V gene TRBV7-9 combines with J gene TRBJ2-1; possible D gene TRBD1, 5 bases. The germline V gene encodes CDR1 SEHNR and CDR2 FQNEAQ (reference sequence). The CDR3 runs 13 residues. Trimming removed 5 bases at V and 13 bases at J, with 18 bases between. DNA for the CDR3: TGTGCCAGCAGCGCGCTAGGGGCGGTAGCCCAGTTCTTC. Amino acids: CASSALGAVAQFF.

This clonotype has only a few counts. This sequence joins TRBV10-3 and TRBJ1-1; the D is unclear. The germline gives CDR1 ENHRY, CDR2 SYGVKD. The CDR3 length is 13 residues. Trimming stripped 1 base from V and 3 bases from J, with 6 bases between. CDR3 amino acids: CAISEWSDTEAFF. The CDR3 DNA sequence: TGTGCCATCAGTGAGTGGTCAGACACTGAAGCTTTCTTT.

This clonotype came up many times. The chain uses TRBV30 and TRBJ2-7; D not resolved. CDR3 length: 14 amino acids. Germline values: CDR1 GTSNPN, CDR2 SVGIG (reference sequence). V lost 2 bases, J lost 3 bases, and 14 bases lay in between. The CDR3 DNA reads as TGTGCCTGGAGTAGGATCGACGGAAACTACGAGCAGTACTTC. Translation gives CAWSRIDGNYEQYF.

This clonotype was recorded a few times. The chain couples TRBV30 to TRBJ2-4; D might be TRBD1 (6 bases). The CDR3 sequence is 14 residues long. Germline values: CDR1 GTSNPN, CDR2 SVGIG (reference sequence). V dropped 3 bases and J dropped 3 bases, with 12 bases sitting between them. Here the CDR3 DNA reads TGTGCCTGGAGCCGAGACAGGCTCAAAAACATTCAGTACTTC. Protein sequence: CAWSRDRLKNIQYF.

This clonotype was counted ten times or more. The chain has TRBV25-1 and TRBJ2-7, with 14 bases matching TRBD2. The CDR3 is made up of 16 amino acids. CDR1 is MGHDK, CDR2 SYGVNS, per germline. V lost 3 bases to trimming and J lost 3 bases; unmatched junction nucleotides: 4. The CDR3 nucleotides read TGTGCCAGCAGTGATACGACTAGCGGGAGGGTCTACGAGCAGTACTTC. Its protein is CASSDTTSGRVYEQYF.

The table lists this clonotype with many counts. At one end the junction does not follow the germline gene, possibly because of a read error. The rearrangement links TRBV28 to TRBJ1-1; 10 bases align to TRBD1. CDR3 length: 18 amino acids. Germline assignment: CDR1 MDHEN and CDR2 SYDVKM. The CDR3 region is CAGSLLRFAGTGVTEAFF. The CDR3 DNA is TGTGCCGGCAGTTTATTAAGGTTCGCCGGGACAGGGGTCACTGAAGCTTTCTTT.

This clonotype was seen repeatedly, ten times or more. The chain carries TRBV10-3 and TRBJ1-1; TRBD1 aligns across 12 bases. Germline V lookup: CDR1 ENHRY, CDR2 SYGVKD. CDR3 length: 15 residues. V dropped 7 bases and J dropped 3; count of bases not matched to a gene: 6. The CDR3 nucleotides are TGTGCCATCACCCCGGGGACAGGGGGCTACACTGAAGCTTTCTTT. This encodes CAITPGTGGYTEAFF.

There are many counts of this clonotype. V and J are TRBV30 and TRBJ2-3; no reliable D call. In germline, CDR1 is GTSNPN, CDR2 SVGIG (reference sequence). This CDR3 has 11 residues. Trimming left V 3 bases short and J 5 bases short, with 6 bases between. The CDR3, as DNA: TGTGCCTGGAGATTTATAGATACGCAGTATTTT. This codes for CAWRFIDTQYF.

Only a few counts were recorded for this clonotype. This chain links TRBV6-1 with TRBJ2-1; D is possibly TRBD1 (6 bases). Germline CDR1 reads MNHNS; CDR2 reads SASEGT. The CDR3 spans 15 residues. Trimming shortened V by 7 bases and J by 6 bases, and 19 bases separated the two germline ends. CDR3 sequence (DNA): TGTGCCAGCACACCCCAGACAGGTATAATCAATGAGCAGTTCTTC. It yields the protein CASTPQTGIINEQFF.

This clonotype came up many times. The chain combines TRBV20-1 with TRBJ1-2; TRBD1 is a possible D gene (6 bases). Trimming removed 5 bases from V and 8 bases from J, with 15 bases in between. CDR1 DFQATT and CDR2 SNEGSKA come from the germline V gene (reference sequence). The length of the CDR3 is 12 residues. The CDR3 sequence: CSAVKTGHGYTF. The CDR3 region has the DNA TGCAGTGCTGTAAAGACAGGTCACGGCTACACCTTC.

The chain employs TRBV30 and TRBJ2-2; TRBD1 is a possible D gene (6 bases). The V end was cut by 0 bases, the J end by 4 bases, with 12 bases between. The germline gives CDR1 GTSNPN, CDR2 SVGIG (reference sequence). The CDR3 length is 15 residues. The CDR3 loop reads CAWSVPTGFTGELFF. The CDR3 nucleotides are TGTGCCTGGAGTGTACCGACAGGATTCACCGGGGAGCTGTTTTTT. Based on the CDR3 plus reference TRBV30 and TRBJ2-2, the full variable domain is SQTIHQWPATLVQPVGSPLSLECTVEGTSNPNLYWYRQAAGRGLQLLFYSVGIGQISSEVPQNLSASRPQDRQFILSSKKLLLSDSGFYLCAWSVPTGFTGELFFGEGSRLTVL.

Ten or more counts support this clonotype. The V gene is TRBV18, the J gene TRBJ2-1; D is unresolved. V dropped 3 bases and J dropped 0 bases, with 9 bases sitting between them. Germline V lookup: CDR1 KGHSH, CDR2 LQKENI. The length of the CDR3 is 15 residues. This CDR3 is CASSPNPSSYNEQFF. Written as DNA, the CDR3 is TGTGCCAGCTCACCTAACCCGAGCTCCTACAATGAGCAGTTCTTC.

This clonotype was picked up a small number of times. The V gene is TRBV10-2, the J gene TRBJ2-5; D not resolved. The ends were cut back, 3 bases at V and 4 bases at J, with 6 bases in the middle. Germline V gene lookup returns CDR1 WSHSY and CDR2 SAAADI. The CDR3 spans 12 residues. As DNA, the CDR3 is TGCGCCAGCAGTGAAAACCGAGAGACCCAGTACTTC. Protein sequence: CASSENRETQYF.

This clonotype turned up a few times. The chain recombines TRBV19 with TRBJ2-5; the match to TRBD2 covers 12 bases. The trim removed 6 bases at V and 1 base at J, leaving 15 bases unmatched. The V gene's germline CDR1 is LNHDA and CDR2 SQIVND (reference sequence). CDR3 size: 19 residues. The chain's CDR3 is CASSPDRLAGVGGQETQYF. DNA of the CDR3: TGTGCCAGTAGCCCTGACCGACTAGCGGGAGTAGGCGGCCAAGAGACCCAGTACTTC.

This clonotype was counted at least ten times. The CDR3 sequence: CASRDPHSTDTQYF. CDR3 nucleotides: TGTGCCAGCAGGGACCCTCATAGCACAGATACGCAGTATTTT. This chain joins TRBV2 and TRBJ2-3; unclear D gene. The CDR3 is made up of 14 amino acids. CDR1 and CDR2 (germline): SNHLY, FYNNEI. V was trimmed by 6 bases and J by 0 bases, leaving 10 bases between them.